Listed below are T cell receptor beta chains from one sample, sequenced in a study of T cell changes during pregnancy in multiple sclerosis. The method was immunoSEQ multiplex PCR; TCRdb's version includes in-frame clones alone and lacks a portion of them. Here the sample spans about 89,000 clones, around 90% being singletons. Sequenced here: peripheral blood, sampled after pregnancy. The source of these receptors is a female donor in good health, enrolled as a control in a pregnancy study. Each CDR3 is given with its conserved first and last residue. The D gene is left open where the match is weak. The size entry is marked missing in some rows and otherwise reads once, few, many or a size class.

clone_size,j_call,v_call,d_call,cdr3_nt,cdr3_aa
NA,TRBJ1-5,TRBV27,NA,TGTGCCAGCAGTTTGGGGGCGGGGGGGGGCAATCAGCCCCAGCATTTT,CASSLGAGGGNQPQHF
few,TRBJ1-1,TRBV11-2,NA,TGTGCCAGCAGCGCCCAACAGGGACCGAACACTGAAGCTTTCTTT,CASSAQQGPNTEAFF
NA,TRBJ2-3,TRBV4-1,NA,TGCGCCAGCAGCCAGGACTTACGGGCGCAGTATTTT,CASSQDLRAQYF
once,TRBJ2-7,TRBV30,TRBD2,TGTGCCTGGGGGGTGGGGCGGGGGTCCTCCTACGAGCAGTACTTC,CAWGVGRGSSYEQYF
NA,TRBJ2-7,TRBV28,NA,TGTGCCAGCAGCCAAAATGACAGGTACGAGCAGTACTTC,CASSQNDRYEQYF
NA,TRBJ2-4,TRBV28,NA,TGTGCCAGCAGGTCAAACTTAGCCAAAAACATTCAGTACTTC,CASRSNLAKNIQYF
few,TRBJ2-2,TRBV6-6,NA,TGTGCCAGCAGGCAGGGGTTTGGCGGGGAGCTGTTTTTT,CASRQGFGGELFF
NA,TRBJ1-6,TRBV10-2,TRBD1,TGCGCCAGCAGTCCACGCCAGGGGGCCAATTCACCCCTCCACTTT,CASSPRQGANSPLHF
NA,TRBJ2-3,TRBV28,NA,TGTGCCAGCAGAACTACAGGGGATACGCAGTATTTT,CASRTTGDTQYF
NA,TRBJ2-1,TRBV27,NA,TGTGCCAGCAGTTTTTTCTGGGGCGATGAGCAGTTCTTC,CASSFFWGDEQFF
NA,TRBJ2-7,TRBV9,TRBD1,TGTGCCAGCAGCGTTAACCCGGGACAGGGGACCTACGAGCAGTACTTC,CASSVNPGQGTYEQYF
once,TRBJ2-7,TRBV19,TRBD2,TGTGCCAGTAGTATACGAGGAGGGCTAGCGGGAGTCGGAGAGCAGTACTTC,CASSIRGGLAGVGEQYF
NA,TRBJ2-3,TRBV28,NA,TGTGCCAGCACGACGAGGGTCCTTTTGGATACGCAGTATTTT,CASTTRVLLDTQYF
NA,TRBJ1-2,TRBV5-8,NA,TGTGCCAGCAGAATACGCGGGGTAGCTAACTATGGCTACACCTTC,CASRIRGVANYGYTF
NA,TRBJ1-2,TRBV5-1,TRBD1,TGCGCCAGCAGCTTGAGGGACAGCTATTTAGGCTACACCTTC,CASSLRDSYLGYTF
NA,TRBJ2-1,TRBV28,TRBD2,TGTGCCAGCAGTCCCCTCTGGGGCGGGAGAGTCGATGAGCAGTTCTTC,CASSPLWGGRVDEQFF
NA,TRBJ2-1,TRBV21-1,NA,TGTGCCAGCAGCAATGCGGTAGCGGGGATCTCCTACAATGAGCAGTTCTTC,CASSNAVAGISYNEQFF
NA,TRBJ1-4,TRBV30,NA,TGTGCCTGGACCCCCCGGGGATACGAAAAACTGTTTTTT,CAWTPRGYEKLFF
NA,TRBJ2-3,TRBV7-9,NA,TGTGCCAGCAGCTTCCTAGATACGCAGTATTTT,CASSFLDTQYF
NA,TRBJ2-5,TRBV9,TRBD2,TGTGCCAGCAGCGGGCCCCCGTGGCGAGCGGGAGGCCACACTCTAGGGACCCAGTACTTC,CASSGPPWRAGGHTLGTQYF
once,TRBJ2-1,TRBV5-8,TRBD1,TGTGCCAGCAGCATACTCCAGGGGGCGCCCCACAATGAGCAGTTCTTC,CASSILQGAPHNEQFF
NA,TRBJ1-1,TRBV15,TRBD1,TGTGCCACCAGCAGCGACAGGGGTGGTTCGGGCACTGAAGCTTTCTTT,CATSSDRGGSGTEAFF
NA,TRBJ2-5,TRBV11-2,TRBD2,TGTGCCAGCAGCTTAGGGGGGGGGCAAGAGACCCAGTACTTC,CASSLGGGQETQYF
NA,TRBJ2-5,TRBV7-7,NA,TGTGCTAGCAGCCTGGGGGGAAAAGAGACCCAGTACTTC,CASSLGGKETQYF
NA,TRBJ2-3,TRBV7-3,TRBD2,TGTGCCAGCAGCCCAAGCGGGGGGGCAGTCCCGGAGTATTTT,CASSPSGGAVPEYF
NA,TRBJ2-1,TRBV7-9,NA,TGTGCCAGCAGCTTAGGAGGTGCCAATGAGCAGTTCTTC,CASSLGGANEQFF
once,TRBJ2-7,TRBV29-1,TRBD1,TGCAGCGTTGGAGGACGGACAGGGAGCTACGAGCAGTACTTC,CSVGGRTGSYEQYF
NA,TRBJ2-7,TRBV5-5,TRBD1,TGTGCCAGCAGCCCCCCGTTGGGACAGGATTACGAGCAGTACTTC,CASSPPLGQDYEQYF
NA,TRBJ1-1,TRBV30,NA,TGTGCCTGGATCACAGGTGAAGCTTTCTTT,CAWITGEAFF
NA,TRBJ2-5,TRBV7-7,NA,TGTGCTAGCAGCTTAGAGTCAGGGGATTTGGAGACCCAGTACTTC,CASSLESGDLETQYF
NA,TRBJ1-2,TRBV12-5,NA,TGTGCTAGTTCGCAGATTTCCTATGGCTACACCTTC,CASSQISYGYTF
NA,TRBJ2-5,TRBV6-1,TRBD2,TGTGCCAGCAGTAGCGGGGGAATTCTAGAGACCCAGTACTTC,CASSSGGILETQYF
NA,TRBJ1-6,TRBV6-5,NA,TGTGCCAGCGGGGGCAATAATTCACCCCTCCACTTT,CASGGNNSPLHF
NA,TRBJ2-2,TRBV7-9,NA,TGTGCCAGCAGCTTAGCGCGCACCGGGGAGCTGTTTTTT,CASSLARTGELFF
NA,TRBJ2-1,TRBV5-1,TRBD2,TGCGCCAGCAGCTTGGGACTAGCGGGGGGCCGCCCCTACAATGAGCAGTTCTTC,CASSLGLAGGRPYNEQFF
NA,TRBJ2-7,TRBV5-6,NA,TGTGCCAGCAGCTTAGCGCGTTACGAGCAGTACTTC,CASSLARYEQYF
NA,TRBJ2-3,TRBV5-6,NA,TGTGCCAGCAGCTTGGGACTTCCTACCTACACAGATACGCAGTATTTT,CASSLGLPTYTDTQYF
NA,TRBJ2-7,TRBV6-5,TRBD1,TGTGCCAGCAGTCCCGACAGGGGGCAATACGAGCAGTACTTC,CASSPDRGQYEQYF
NA,TRBJ2-5,TRBV5-1,TRBD2,TGCGCCAGCAGCCGGGCGGGGGGCCGAGAGACCCAGTACTTC,CASSRAGGRETQYF
NA,TRBJ1-4,TRBV30,NA,TGTGCCTGGAGTAGGCAGGGTAATGAAAAACTGTTTTTT,CAWSRQGNEKLFF
NA,TRBJ2-3,TRBV2,NA,TGTGCCAGCCCCCGCGGGGGCACAGATACGCAGTATTTT,CASPRGGTDTQYF
NA,TRBJ1-1,TRBV28,NA,TGTGCCAGCAGCCTCCGGAGCTACGTCGCGGATGAAGCTTTCTTT,CASSLRSYVADEAFF
NA,TRBJ2-3,TRBV5-1,TRBD2,TGCGCCAGCAGCTTAGCGGGGGGCGCCACAGATACGCAGTATTTT,CASSLAGGATDTQYF
NA,TRBJ2-7,TRBV11-2,TRBD2,TGTGCCAGCAGCTTACAAGCGGGAGTGGTGGAGCAGTACTTC,CASSLQAGVVEQYF
NA,TRBJ1-1,TRBV19,NA,TGTGCCAGTAATTGGCGGAACATGAACACTGAAGCTTTCTTT,CASNWRNMNTEAFF
NA,TRBJ1-1,TRBV27,TRBD1,TGTGCCAGCAGCCTTGACAGGGGACGGAACACTGAAGCTTTCTTT,CASSLDRGRNTEAFF
NA,TRBJ1-3,TRBV27,NA,TGTGCCAGCAGTTTAGCGGGACGCACTGGAAACACCATATATTTT,CASSLAGRTGNTIYF
NA,TRBJ2-5,TRBV7-2,TRBD2,TGTGCCAGCAGCTTAGACGGGGGGAGGGCGGGAGAGACCCAGTACTTC,CASSLDGGRAGETQYF